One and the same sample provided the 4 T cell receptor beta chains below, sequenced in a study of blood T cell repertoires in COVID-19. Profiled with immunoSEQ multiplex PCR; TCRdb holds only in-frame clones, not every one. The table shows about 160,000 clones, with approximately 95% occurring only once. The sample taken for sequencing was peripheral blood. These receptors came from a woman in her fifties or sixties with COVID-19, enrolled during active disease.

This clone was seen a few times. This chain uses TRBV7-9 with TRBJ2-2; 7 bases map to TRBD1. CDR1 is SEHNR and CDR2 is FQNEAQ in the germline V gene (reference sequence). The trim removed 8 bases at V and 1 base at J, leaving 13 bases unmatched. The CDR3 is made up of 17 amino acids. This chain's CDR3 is CASRFQKGAGNTGELFF. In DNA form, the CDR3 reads TGTGCCAGCCGATTCCAAAAGGGGGCGGGGAACACCGGGGAGCTGTTTTTT.

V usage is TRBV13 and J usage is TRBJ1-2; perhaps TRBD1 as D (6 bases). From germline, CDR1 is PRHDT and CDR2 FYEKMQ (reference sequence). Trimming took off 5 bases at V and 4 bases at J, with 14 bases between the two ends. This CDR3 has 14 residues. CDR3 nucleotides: TGTGCCAGCAGCCCTGGGGGCCGGGGCTATGGCTACACCTTC. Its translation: CASSPGGRGYGYTF.

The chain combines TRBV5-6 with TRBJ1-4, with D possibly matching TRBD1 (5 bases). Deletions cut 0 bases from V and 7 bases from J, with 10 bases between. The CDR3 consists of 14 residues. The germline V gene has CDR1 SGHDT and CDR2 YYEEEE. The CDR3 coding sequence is TGTGCCAGCAGCTTGGTAACAGGCCCTGAAAAACTGTTTTTT. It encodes CASSLVTGPEKLFF.

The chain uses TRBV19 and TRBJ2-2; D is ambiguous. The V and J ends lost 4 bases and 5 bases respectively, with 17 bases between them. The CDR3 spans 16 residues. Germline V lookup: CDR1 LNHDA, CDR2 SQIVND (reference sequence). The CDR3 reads CASSSVANPRTGELFF. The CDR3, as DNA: TGTGCCAGTAGTAGTGTTGCTAACCCACGAACCGGGGAGCTGTTTTTT.